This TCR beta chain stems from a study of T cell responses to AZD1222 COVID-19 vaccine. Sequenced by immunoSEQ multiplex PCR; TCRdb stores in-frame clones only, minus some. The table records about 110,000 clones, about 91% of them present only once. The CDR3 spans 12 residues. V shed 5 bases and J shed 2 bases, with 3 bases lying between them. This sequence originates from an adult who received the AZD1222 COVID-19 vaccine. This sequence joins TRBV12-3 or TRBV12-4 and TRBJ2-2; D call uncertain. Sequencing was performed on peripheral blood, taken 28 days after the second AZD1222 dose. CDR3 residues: CASSTNTGELFF. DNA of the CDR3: TGTGCCAGCAGTACCAACACCGGGGAGCTGTTTTTT.